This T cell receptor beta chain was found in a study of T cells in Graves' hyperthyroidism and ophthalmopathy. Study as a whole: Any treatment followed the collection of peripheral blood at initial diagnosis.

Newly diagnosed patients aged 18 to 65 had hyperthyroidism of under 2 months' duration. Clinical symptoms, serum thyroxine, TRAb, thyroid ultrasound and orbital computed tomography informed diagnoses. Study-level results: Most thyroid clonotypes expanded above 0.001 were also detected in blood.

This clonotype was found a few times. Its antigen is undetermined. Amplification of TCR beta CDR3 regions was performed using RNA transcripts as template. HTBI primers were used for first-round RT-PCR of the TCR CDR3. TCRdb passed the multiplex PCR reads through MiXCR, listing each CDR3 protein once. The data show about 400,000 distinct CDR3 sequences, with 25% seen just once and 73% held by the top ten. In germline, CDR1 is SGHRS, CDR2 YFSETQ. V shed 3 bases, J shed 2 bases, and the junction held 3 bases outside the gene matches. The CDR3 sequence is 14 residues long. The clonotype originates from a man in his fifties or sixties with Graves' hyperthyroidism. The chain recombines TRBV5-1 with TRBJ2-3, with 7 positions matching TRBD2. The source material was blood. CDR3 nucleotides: TGCGCCAGCAGCTCCGGGACTATCACAGATACGCAGTATTTT. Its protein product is CASSSGTITDTQYF.